The sequence of this T cell receptor (beta chain) was determined in a study of technical replicates of blood from a few donors (dated 2017 in TCRdb). The CDR3, from cysteine to phenylalanine, totals 15 residues. Left in the record is the CDR3 DNA by itself, 45 bases read in frame from the first base. Here V drops 5 bases and J drops 4 bases, and the junction holds 8 bases not matched to any gene. Per the germline V gene (reference sequence), SEHNR is the CDR1 and FQNEAQ is the CDR2. Receptor libraries were prepared by the immunoSEQ multiplex PCR assay. What TCRdb holds here is the immuneACCESS table cut down to in-frame rearrangements. Part of the clones is not present; checked against another copy, under half of the missing clones reflect an unresolved V gene, and the others are unexplained. The sample contains approximately 79,000 clones, approximately 95% of them found a single time. In total, the top ten clones hold under 0.3% of the sample.

Comment on this clone: Its antigen is unknown. No clone much larger than this one lies a single base away; base qualities are absent.

The sample was T cells isolated from PBMCs. The TCR comes from a human donor in good health. This chain joins TRBV7-9 to TRBJ1-5; 7 bases in the junction line up with TRBD1. The CDR3 sequence is CASSPYGTANQPQHF. The DNA is as follows: TGTGCCAGCAGCCCATACGGGACAGCGAATCAGCCCCAGCATTTT.